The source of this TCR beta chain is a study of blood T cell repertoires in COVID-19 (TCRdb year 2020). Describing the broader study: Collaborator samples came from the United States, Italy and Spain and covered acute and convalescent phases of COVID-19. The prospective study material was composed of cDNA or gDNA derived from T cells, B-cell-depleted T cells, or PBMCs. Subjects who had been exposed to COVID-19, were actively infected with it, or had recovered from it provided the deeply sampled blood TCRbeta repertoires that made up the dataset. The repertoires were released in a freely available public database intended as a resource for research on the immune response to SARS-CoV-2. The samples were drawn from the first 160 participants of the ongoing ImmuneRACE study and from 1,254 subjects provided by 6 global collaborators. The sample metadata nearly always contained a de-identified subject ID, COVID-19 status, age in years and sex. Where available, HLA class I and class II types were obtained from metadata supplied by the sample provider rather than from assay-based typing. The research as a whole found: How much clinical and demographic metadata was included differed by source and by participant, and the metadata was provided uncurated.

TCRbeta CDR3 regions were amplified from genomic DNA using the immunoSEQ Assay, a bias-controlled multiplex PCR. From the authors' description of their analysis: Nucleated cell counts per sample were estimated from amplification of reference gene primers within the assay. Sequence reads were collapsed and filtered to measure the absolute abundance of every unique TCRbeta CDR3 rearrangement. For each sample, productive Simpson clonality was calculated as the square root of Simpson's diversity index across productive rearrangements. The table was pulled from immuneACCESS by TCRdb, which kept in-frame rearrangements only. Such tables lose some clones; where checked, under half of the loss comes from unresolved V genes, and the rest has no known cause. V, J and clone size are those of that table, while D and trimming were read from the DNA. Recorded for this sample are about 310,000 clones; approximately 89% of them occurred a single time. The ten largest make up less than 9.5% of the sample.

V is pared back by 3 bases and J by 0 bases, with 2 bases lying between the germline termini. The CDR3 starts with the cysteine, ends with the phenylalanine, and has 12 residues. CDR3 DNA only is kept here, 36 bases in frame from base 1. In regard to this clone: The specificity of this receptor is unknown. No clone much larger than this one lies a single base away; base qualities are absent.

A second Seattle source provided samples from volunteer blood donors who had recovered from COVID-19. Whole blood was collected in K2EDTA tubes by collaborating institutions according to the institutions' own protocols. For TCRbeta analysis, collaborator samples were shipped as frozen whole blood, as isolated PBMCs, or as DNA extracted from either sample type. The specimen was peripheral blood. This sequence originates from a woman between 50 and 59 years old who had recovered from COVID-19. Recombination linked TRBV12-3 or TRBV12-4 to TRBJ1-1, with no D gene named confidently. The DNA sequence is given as TGTGCCAGCAGTTTCTTGAACACTGAAGCTTTCTTT. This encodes CASSFLNTEAFF.